Presented here are 8 T cell receptor beta chains from one specimen sequenced in a study of cytomegalovirus exposure and HLA in healthy donors. PCR primers comprised 60 Vbeta and 13 Jbeta primers. Method: immunoSEQ multiplex PCR; TCRdb's copy keeps in-frame clones and lacks some. Here the sample spans more than 140,000 clones, roughly 73% being singletons. Sequencing input: PBMCs. Every receptor here comes from a middle-aged man in good health and CMV-seronegative.

J is TRBJ2-1 and V is TRBV5-1; TRBD1 aligns across 9 bases. CDR1 and CDR2 (germline): SGHRS, YFSETQ. The ends lost 4 bases at V and 7 bases at J; junction bases unmatched: 9. The CDR3 sequence is 15 residues long. In nucleotides, the CDR3 is TGCGCCAGCAGCCCCCTACAGGGGGCGCAAAATGAGCAGTTCTTC. Translated, it gives CASSPLQGAQNEQFF. Filled out from reference TRBV5-1 and TRBJ2-1, the complete variable domain reads KAGVTQTPRYLIKTRGQQVTLSCSPISGHRSVSWYQQTPGQGLQFLFEYFSETQRNKGNFPGRFSGRQFSNSRSEMNVSTLELGDSALYLCASSPLQGAQNEQFFGPGTRLTVL.

A few counts support this clone. The genes are TRBV2 and TRBJ1-5, with D perhaps matching TRBD1 (6 bases). The V gene lost 1 base and the J gene lost 5 bases, with 12 bases spanning the gap. Germline assignment: CDR1 SNHLY and CDR2 FYNNEI. CDR3 size: 15 residues. CDR3 region: CASSEGRGGYQPQHF. CDR3 nucleotide sequence: TGTGCCAGCAGTGAAGGGCGGGGGGGCTATCAGCCCCAGCATTTT.

The J gene is TRBJ1-5, the V gene TRBV7-2; maybe TRBD1 (6 bases). This CDR3 comprises 17 residues. V was shortened by 1 base and J by 0 bases, with 13 bases between the two germline ends. CDR1 and CDR2 (germline): SGHTA, FQGNSA. The CDR3 coding sequence is TGTGCCAGCAGCTTAGATTGGACAGCTAATAGCAATCAGCCCCAGCATTTT. This encodes CASSLDWTANSNQPQHF.

CDR3 amino acids: CAWSVPGTGFSYNSPLHF. The CDR3 DNA reads as TGTGCCTGGAGTGTACCCGGGACAGGGTTCTCCTATAATTCACCCCTCCACTTT. This chain connects TRBV30 to TRBJ1-6, with 9 nucleotides matching TRBD1. The CDR3 sequence is 18 residues long. V lost 0 bases and J lost 0; bases outside the gene matches: 6. CDR1 and CDR2 from the germline V gene are GTSNPN and SVGIG (reference sequence).

There are a few counts of this clone. The chain recombines TRBV4-1 with TRBJ2-7; TRBD1 agrees at 9 bases. This CDR3 has 15 residues. V lost 4 bases and J lost 4; bases outside the gene matches: 8. In germline, CDR1 is MGHRA, CDR2 YSYEKL. CDR3 protein: CASSRAGTGTYEQYF. The DNA of the CDR3 is TGCGCCAGCAGCCGAGCCGGGACAGGGACGTACGAGCAGTACTTC.

J is TRBJ2-6 and V is TRBV9; D is ambiguous. The CDR3 loop spans 14 amino acids. CDR1 is SGDLS, CDR2 YYNGEE, per germline. Trimming shortened V by 5 bases and J by 2 bases, and 8 bases separated the two germline ends. The CDR3 here is CASRRSAGANVLTF. The CDR3 coding sequence is TGTGCCAGCAGGAGAAGTGCTGGGGCCAACGTCCTGACTTTC.

V gene TRBV11-2 combines with J gene TRBJ2-1, with a weak D call TRBD1 (6 bases). V was cut by 4 bases and J by 9 bases, with 13 bases left in between. The CDR3 is 13 residues long. Germline values: CDR1 SGHAT, CDR2 FQNNGV. The CDR3 sequence: CASSYTQGTEQFF. The CDR3, as DNA: TGTGCCAGCAGCTACACCCAGGGGACTGAGCAGTTCTTC.

This clone was observed a few times. The chain is built from TRBV27 and TRBJ2-7; 10 positions match TRBD2. Germline CDR1 MNHEY, CDR2 SMNVEV (reference sequence). Trimming removed 5 bases from V and 6 bases from J; junction bases left unmatched: 7. The CDR3 loop spans 14 amino acids. CDR3 region: CASSALAGATEQYF. The CDR3 DNA follows: TGTGCCAGCAGTGCTCTAGCGGGGGCTACCGAGCAGTACTTC.